This T cell receptor beta chain was identified during a study of CD8+CD57+ T cells in acquired aplastic anemia (dated by TCRdb to between 2017 and 2018). Notes on the research overall: A mean of roughly 2.9 ug of DNA, ranging from roughly 0.18 to 30 ug, was extracted from sorted CD4+ and CD8+ cells. For healthy donor samples, the average read count was around 10 million for CD4+ cells and approximately 11 million for CD8+ cells.

Study-wide findings and limitations: Between patients and healthy controls, no significant difference in CD8+ Simpson's diversity was found (P=0.060). Twenty-nine CD8+ CDR3 sequences were found in both patients and controls but appeared to be highly expressed in patients and within the immunodominant clones of the patients.

Remarks on this clonotype: Its antigen target is currently unknown. Lacking the conserved final phenylalanine or tryptophan, this CDR3 likely reflects a read error.

CDR1 and CDR2 (DFQATT, SNEGSKA) derive from the germline V gene (reference sequence). The CDR3 is 12 residues long, counting both termini. Of the read, only the CDR3 DNA is kept; its 36 bases are in frame from base 1. Trimming removed 5 bases from V and 10 bases from J, leaving 17 bases between the germline ends. Genomic DNA served as template for TCR beta VDJ combination and CDR3 sequence profiling. TCR repertoire sequencing was run on an Illumina HiSeq 2000. As for how the authors treated the data: Repertoire assessment relied on Simpson's diversity index, CDR3 size and DJ length profiles, and TRBV/TRBJ rearrangement plots. Whichever DNA sequence was most abundant in the deep sequencing data was defined as the immunodominant clone. CDR3 amino acid sequences were screened for sharing across subjects and compared with published repertoires and the VDJdb database. The public sequencing data were trimmed at Q25 with fastp and processed into clonotypes with MiXCR by TCRdb, which kept only in-frame beta chains. Rows merge per CDR3 protein into single entries with the most common DNA and genes. The V and J calls reflect TCRdb's pipeline rather than the authors' work. This sample lists about 170,000 distinct CDR3 sequences; approximately 60% were detected once. The ten biggest clones cover under 50% of the sample.

In this study, sorted CD4+ and CD8+ T cells from the blood of healthy subjects and of severe aplastic anemia patients had their TCR repertoires deep-sequenced. Ficoll-Paque density gradient centrifugation was used to isolate peripheral blood mononuclear cells. Before DNA extraction, CD4+ and CD8+ T cells were sorted with FACS or magnetic beads. The chain is encoded by TRBV20-1 joined to TRBJ2-5; the D gene is perhaps TRBD1 or TRBD2, as each covers 6 bases. The clonotype originates from a human donor in good health. Sequenced: sorted CD4+, CD8+, or CD8+CD57+ T cells (not recorded which) from PBMCs. The CDR3 region: CSAPSLRGDQYI. In nucleotide form, the sequence is TGCAGTGCTCCTAGTCTAAGGGGGGACCAGTACATC.